This T cell receptor beta chain was identified in a study of blood T cell repertoires in COVID-19. Whole-study context: Material from acute and convalescent COVID-19 was sourced from the United States, Italy and Spain. In each case, the material was cDNA or gDNA derived from T cells, B-cell-depleted T cells, or PBMCs.

V shed 1 base and J shed 7 bases, with 11 bases lying between them. The CDR3 loop spans 14 amino acids. CDR1 and CDR2 (germline): MNHEY, SVGEGT. How the authors handled the data: Amplification of reference gene primers was used by the study to estimate nucleated cell counts. The protocol was immunoSEQ multiplex PCR, while the TCRdb copy is restricted to in-frame clones and leaves out a portion. Clone size and the V and J calls come from that table; the DNA yielded D and trimming. Here the sample spans roughly 280,000 clones, 75% to 90% being singletons. The sample taken for sequencing was peripheral blood. The chain has TRBV6-2 or TRBV6-3 and TRBJ2-1; D gene unclear. The clonotype comes from a man aged 25 to 45 with active or convalescent COVID-19. CDR3 DNA sequence: TGTGCCAGCAGTTACTTGACTCTTGGGAATGAGCAGTTCTTC. Translated, it gives CASSYLTLGNEQFF.